Presented here are 19 T cell receptor beta chains from one specimen sequenced in a study of T-cell memory formation after mild COVID-19. TCRdb fed the 5' RACE reads into MiXCR, producing one record per CDR3 protein. The repertoire has about 320,000 distinct CDR3 sequences, roughly 13% of them found once; the top ten carry around 23%. Sequenced: PBMCs or a T cell subset sorted from them (not recorded which). The receptors stem from a man in his late teens or twenties who had mild COVID-19 (a few samples of this study predate the infection). Cell type and time point are not known.

The chain combines TRBV9 with TRBJ2-3; TRBD2 matches at 10 bases. CDR1 and CDR2 (germline): SGDLS, YYNGEE. V gave up 4 bases and J gave up 5 bases; unmatched junction bases: 7. The CDR3 covers 15 residues. CDR3 region: CASSYRGTSEDTQYF. The CDR3 DNA is TGTGCCAGCAGCTATCGCGGGACTAGCGAAGATACGCAGTATTTT.

The chain couples TRBV5-6 to TRBJ1-5; D is possibly TRBD1 (6 bases). Germline loops: CDR1 SGHDT, CDR2 YYEEEE. The CDR3 runs 14 residues. The germline V and J ends were trimmed by 2 bases and 7 bases, with 13 bases remaining between them. In DNA, the CDR3 is TGTGCCAGCAGCTTAGCAGGGGCGAGGCAGCCCCAGCATTTT. It is translated as CASSLAGARQPQHF.

This clonotype was picked up a small number of times. The J gene is TRBJ1-2, the V gene TRBV5-1, with D uncertain. CDR1 SGHRS and CDR2 YFSETQ come from the germline V gene. The CDR3 length is 13 residues. Trimming left V 0 bases short and J 5 bases short, with 8 bases between. The DNA of the CDR3 is TGCGCCAGCAGCTTGGGTGTAGGGTATGGCTACACCTTC. Protein product: CASSLGVGYGYTF.

This clonotype has just a few counts. This sequence joins TRBV24-1 and TRBJ2-6, with TRBD1 identical over 7 bases. The CDR3 extends over 16 amino acids. J gave up 4 bases and V 4 bases, and 6 bases lay outside the gene matches. The germline V gene has CDR1 KGHDR and CDR2 SFDVKD. DNA for the CDR3: TGTGCCACCAGTGAGTCGACAGGGCCCGGGGCCAACGTCCTGACTTTC. As protein: CATSESTGPGANVLTF.

The CDR3: CASSSGQWTDEQYF. In DNA, the CDR3 is TGTGCCAGCAGCTCCGGACAGTGGACCGACGAGCAGTACTTC. The rearrangement links TRBV6-2 or TRBV6-3 to TRBJ2-7; maybe TRBD1 (6 bases). Germline V lookup: CDR1 MNHEY, CDR2 SVGEGT. This CDR3 comprises 14 residues. The ends were cut back, 6 bases at V and 5 bases at J, with 17 bases in the middle.

This clonotype appeared a few times. J is TRBJ2-1 and V is TRBV4-1, with TRBD2 identical over 11 bases. The CDR3 has 15 residues. Germline values: CDR1 MGHRA, CDR2 YSYEKL. V dropped 4 bases and J dropped 4; count of bases not matched to a gene: 3. CDR3 nucleotide sequence: TGCGCCAGCAGCCCGACTAGCGGGGTATACAATGAGCAGTTCTTC. It encodes CASSPTSGVYNEQFF.

The chain is built from TRBV7-9 and TRBJ1-2, with 7 bases aligning to TRBD1. The germline V gene encodes CDR1 SEHNR and CDR2 FQNEAQ (reference sequence). The CDR3 length is 14 residues. The V segment lost 0 bases and the J segment 6 bases; nucleotides outside the gene matches: 4. The CDR3 loop is CASSLAGGLNGYTF. CDR3 in DNA: TGTGCCAGCAGCTTAGCAGGGGGCTTAAATGGCTACACCTTC. The full variable domain, with the rest looked up from reference TRBV7-9 and TRBJ1-2, is DTGVSQNPRHKITKRGQNVTFRCDPISEHNRLYWYRQTLGQGPEFLTYFQNEAQLEKSRLLSDRFSAERPKGSFSTLEIQRTEQGDSAMYLCASSLAGGLNGYTFGSGTRLTVV.

Remarks on this clonotype: This likely comes from a read error, as the CDR3 has no conserved phenylalanine or tryptophan at its end. No DNA is shown, since the ends of the CDR3 on it are uncertain; the CDR3 is the one TCRdb lists. This rearrangement joins TRBV4-1 to TRBJ1-2; the table gives TRBD1 as D, unverified against the DNA. Termini included, the CDR3 measures 15 amino acids. The V gene's germline CDR1 is MGHRA and CDR2 YSYEKL. CDR3 sequence: CASSQDLGNAGTRRI.

This clonotype was recorded a few times. The chain carries TRBV6-5 and TRBJ2-3; 12 positions match TRBD2. Trimming took 5 bases from V and 2 from J; bases not matched to a gene: 8. The CDR3 covers 17 residues. Germline V gene lookup returns CDR1 MNHEY and CDR2 SVGAGI. The CDR3 reads CASSPRLAGVITDTQYF. In DNA form, the CDR3 reads TGTGCCAGCAGTCCCAGACTAGCGGGGGTAATCACAGATACGCAGTATTTT.

This clonotype was observed at least ten times. This chain joins TRBV29-1 and TRBJ2-7; 10 nucleotides match TRBD1. The V and J ends lost 5 bases and 2 bases, in that order; junction bases with no gene match: 6. The CDR3 is made up of 14 amino acids. Germline lookup yields CDR1 SQVTM and CDR2 ANQGSEA. The CDR3: CSVIDRGRPYEQYF. In DNA form, the CDR3 reads TGCAGCGTTATTGACAGGGGGCGACCCTACGAGCAGTACTTC.

This clonotype appeared a few times. The rearrangement joins TRBV6-5 to TRBJ1-6; D is uncertain. V lost 0 bases, J lost 7 bases, and 7 bases lay in between. Germline-derived CDR1 and CDR2 are MNHEY and SVGAGI. The CDR3 runs to 14 residues. Written as DNA, the CDR3 is TGTGCCAGCAGTTACTCGACGGGCAATTCACCCCTCCACTTT. Translating gives CASSYSTGNSPLHF.

This clonotype was detected only a few times. The J gene is TRBJ2-4, the V gene TRBV10-2, with D perhaps assigned TRBD1 or TRBD2 (5 bases each). This CDR3 region has 14 residues. V was shortened by 4 bases and J by 6 bases, with 13 bases between the two germline ends. From germline, CDR1 is WSHSY and CDR2 SAAADI. The CDR3 region is CASSGPPGGNIQYF. CDR3 sequence (DNA): TGCGCCAGCAGTGGACCTCCTGGGGGAAACATTCAGTACTTC.

In nucleotides, the CDR3 is TGCGCCAGCAGCCGGTACTTAATGAGCAATCAGCCCCAGCATTTT. Translating gives CASSRYLMSNQPQHF. The chain has TRBV4-1 and TRBJ1-5, with D uncertain. The CDR3 loop spans 15 amino acids. Looked up from germline, CDR1 is MGHRA and CDR2 is YSYEKL. The ends were cut back, 4 bases at V and 1 base at J, with 11 bases in the middle.

The chain links TRBV11-2 to TRBJ2-5; 10 bases fit TRBD1. From germline, CDR1 is SGHAT and CDR2 FQNNGV. The CDR3 consists of 15 residues. Trimming at V came to 5 bases and at J to 1 base, leaving 4 bases not matched to a gene. Written as DNA, the CDR3 is TGTGCCAGCAGCACGGACAGGGGGACCCAAGAGACCCAGTACTTC. Its protein product is CASSTDRGTQETQYF.

The rearrangement links TRBV29-1 to TRBJ2-7; the D gene could be TRBD1 or TRBD2 (5 bases each). This CDR3 is 11 amino acids long. Germline lookup yields CDR1 SQVTM and CDR2 ANQGSEA. The V gene lost 4 bases and the J gene lost 2 bases, with 6 bases spanning the gap. CDR3 region: CSVGGAYEQYF. In nucleotides, the CDR3 is TGCAGCGTTGGAGGGGCCTACGAGCAGTACTTC.

This clonotype has a handful of counts. The V gene is TRBV10-3, the J gene TRBJ2-5; tentatively, D is TRBD1 or TRBD2 (5 bases each). This CDR3 is 11 amino acids long. The germline V gene encodes CDR1 ENHRY and CDR2 SYGVKD. Between the trimmed V and J ends, which lost 10 bases and 1 base, there was a span of 7 bases. The chain's CDR3 is CATGRQETQYF. The CDR3 DNA reads as TGTGCCACGGGACGCCAAGAGACCCAGTACTTC.

This clonotype was counted a few times. V gene TRBV18 combines with J gene TRBJ2-1, with D maybe TRBD1 (6 bases). Germline V gives CDR1 KGHSH, CDR2 LQKENI. V was cut by 6 bases and J by 7 bases, with 16 bases left in between. This CDR3 contains 14 residues. CDR3 in DNA: TGTGCCAGCTCGTCCCAGGACAGTACGAATGAGCAGTTCTTC. Translated: CASSSQDSTNEQFF.

This clonotype was observed a handful of times. The V gene is TRBV15, the J gene TRBJ2-5; perhaps TRBD2 as D (6 bases). Germline CDR1 and CDR2: LNHNV and YYDKDF (reference sequence). This CDR3 is 13 amino acids long. The V gene lost 5 bases and the J gene lost 2 bases, with 9 bases spanning the gap. CDR3 region: CATSGDWQETQYF. CDR3 nucleotides: TGTGCCACCAGCGGGGACTGGCAAGAGACCCAGTACTTC.

This clonotype was counted only a few times. The CDR3 coding sequence is TGCGCCAGCAGCTTGAGTCTAGCGGGGGATGATGAGCAGTTCTTC. Translation gives CASSLSLAGDDEQFF. The genes are TRBV5-1 and TRBJ2-1; 10 nucleotides match TRBD2. CDR3 length: 15 amino acids. Germline lookup yields CDR1 SGHRS and CDR2 YFSETQ. Trimming took 1 base from V and 8 from J; bases not matched to a gene: 6.